This TCR beta chain was identified in a study of OX40 agonist ivuxolimab in advanced cancers. Findings of the study overall: At doses 0.1 to 3.0 mg/kg, CD4+ and CD8+ clones expanded.

Autoimmune disease history or systemic immunosuppression led to patient exclusion. Clones were read by immunoSEQ multiplex PCR, and TCRdb kept only the in-frame ones, dropping some. Of about 56,000 clones listed, around 90% are singletons. A note on this clone: The antigen is unknown.

The CDR3 is 16 amino acids. The J segment lost 7 bases and the V segment lost 5 bases, leaving 6 bases of the junction unmatched. CDR1 MDHEN and CDR2 SYDVKM come from the germline V gene. The J gene is TRBJ2-1, the V gene TRBV28, with 15 bases that match TRBD2. The sequencing used CD4+ or CD8+ T cells sorted from blood, collected in a trial of the OX40 agonist ivuxolimab. This sequence was found in an adult with an advanced solid tumor such as melanoma, head and neck, liver or kidney cancer. This CDR3 is CASSTGGLAGGNEQFF. CDR3 sequence (DNA): TGTGCCAGCAGTACAGGGGGACTAGCGGGAGGTAATGAGCAGTTCTTC.